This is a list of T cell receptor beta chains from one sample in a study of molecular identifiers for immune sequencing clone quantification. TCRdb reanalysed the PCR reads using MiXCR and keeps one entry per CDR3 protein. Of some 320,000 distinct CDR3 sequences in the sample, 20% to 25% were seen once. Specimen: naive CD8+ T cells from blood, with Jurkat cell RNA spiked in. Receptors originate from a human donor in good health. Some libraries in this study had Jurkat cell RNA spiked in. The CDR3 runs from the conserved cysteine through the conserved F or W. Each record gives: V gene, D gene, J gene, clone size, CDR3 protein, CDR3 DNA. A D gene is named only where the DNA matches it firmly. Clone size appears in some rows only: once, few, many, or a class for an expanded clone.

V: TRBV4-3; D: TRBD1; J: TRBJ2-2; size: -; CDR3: CASSQDDPGTGGWNTGELFF; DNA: TGCGCCAGCAGCCAAGATGATCCCGGGACAGGGGGATGGAACACCGGGGAGCTGTTTTTT
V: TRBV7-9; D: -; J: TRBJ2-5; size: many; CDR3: CASSVTRGWETQYF; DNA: TGTGCCAGCAGCGTGACCCGGGGCTGGGAGACCCAGTACTTC
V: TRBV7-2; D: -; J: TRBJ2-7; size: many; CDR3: CASSLVFYEQYF; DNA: TGTGCCAGCAGCTTAGTTTTCTACGAGCAGTACTTC
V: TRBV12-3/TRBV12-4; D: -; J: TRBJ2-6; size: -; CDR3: CASSVPGANVLTF; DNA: TGTGCCAGCAGTGTCCCTGGGGCCAACGTCCTGACTTTC
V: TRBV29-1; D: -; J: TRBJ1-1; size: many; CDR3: CSVVEGLMNTEAFF; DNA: TGCAGCGTTGTCGAGGGCCTCATGAACACTGAAGCTTTCTTT
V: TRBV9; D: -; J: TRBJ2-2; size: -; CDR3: CASSVEDRSNTGELFF; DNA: TGTGCCAGCAGCGTAGAAGACAGGTCGAACACCGGGGAGCTGTTTTTT
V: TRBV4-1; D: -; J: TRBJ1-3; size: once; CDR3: CASSQVAQAVGNTIYF; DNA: TGCGCCAGCAGCCAAGTCGCTCAAGCGGTAGGAAACACCATATATTTT
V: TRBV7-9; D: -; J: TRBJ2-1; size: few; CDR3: CASSLVATTPSSYNEQFF; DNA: TGTGCCAGCAGCTTAGTGGCTACCACCCCGAGCTCCTACAATGAGCAGTTCTTC
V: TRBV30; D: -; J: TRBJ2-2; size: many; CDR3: CALRGANTGELFF; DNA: TGTGCCCTGAGGGGGGCGAACACCGGGGAGCTGTTTTTT
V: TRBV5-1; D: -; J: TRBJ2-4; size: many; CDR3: CASRDSESSGNIQYF; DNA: TGCGCCAGCAGAGACTCCGAAAGCTCGGGAAACATTCAGTACTTC
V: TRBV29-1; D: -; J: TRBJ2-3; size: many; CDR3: CSVLTLTSTDTQYF; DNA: TGCAGCGTTCTGACCCTAACTAGCACAGATACGCAGTATTTT
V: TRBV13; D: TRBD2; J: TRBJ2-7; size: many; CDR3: CASSLEVAGAYEQYF; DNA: TGTGCCAGCAGCTTAGAGGTAGCGGGGGCCTACGAGCAGTACTTC
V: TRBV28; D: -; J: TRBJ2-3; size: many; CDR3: CASRPSTVGRDTQYF; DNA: TGTGCCAGCAGACCTAGCACAGTGGGCCGAGATACGCAGTATTTT
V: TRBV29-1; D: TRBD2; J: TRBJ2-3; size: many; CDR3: CSARLAGSTDTQYF; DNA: TGCAGCGCCCGACTAGCGGGGAGCACAGATACGCAGTATTTT
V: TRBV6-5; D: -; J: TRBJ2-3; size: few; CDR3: CASSYSVGGADTQYF; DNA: TGTGCCAGCAGTTACTCGGTCGGAGGCGCAGATACGCAGTATTTT
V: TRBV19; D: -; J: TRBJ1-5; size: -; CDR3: CASSVGTRSDQPQHF; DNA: TGTGCCAGTAGTGTCGGGACTCGATCTGATCAGCCCCAGCATTTT
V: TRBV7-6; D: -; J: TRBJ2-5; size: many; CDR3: CASSENLQRETQYF; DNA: TGTGCCAGCAGCGAGAATCTGCAACGGGAGACCCAGTACTTC
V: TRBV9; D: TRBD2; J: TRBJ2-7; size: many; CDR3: CASSVASGPTYEQYF; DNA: TGTGCCAGCAGCGTAGCTAGCGGGCCAACCTACGAGCAGTACTTC
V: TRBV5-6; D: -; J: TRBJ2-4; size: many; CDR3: CASREGPIAKNIQYF; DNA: TGTGCCAGCAGGGAGGGGCCCATAGCCAAAAACATTCAGTACTTC
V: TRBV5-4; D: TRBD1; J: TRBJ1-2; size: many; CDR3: CASSLAGQEGYGYTF; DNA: TGTGCCAGCAGCTTGGCGGGACAGGAGGGGTATGGCTACACCTTC
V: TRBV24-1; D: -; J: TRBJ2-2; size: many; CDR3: CASGLQNTGELFF; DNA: TGTGCCAGCGGACTGCAGAACACCGGGGAGCTGTTTTTT
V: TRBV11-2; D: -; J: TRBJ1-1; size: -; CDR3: CASSTTGTNPEAFF; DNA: TGTGCCAGCAGCACAACCGGGACCAACCCTGAAGCTTTCTTT
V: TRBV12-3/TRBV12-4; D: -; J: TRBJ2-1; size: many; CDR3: CASRDDSSYNEQFF; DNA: TGTGCCAGCAGAGATGACTCCTCCTACAATGAGCAGTTCTTC
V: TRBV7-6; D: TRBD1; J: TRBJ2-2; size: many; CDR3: CASSDTDRVNGELFF; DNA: TGTGCCAGCAGCGATACGGACAGGGTAAACGGGGAGCTGTTTTTT
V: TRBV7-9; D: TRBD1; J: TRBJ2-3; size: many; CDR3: CASSVTGGGTDTQYF; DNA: TGTGCCAGCAGTGTAACAGGGGGAGGAACAGATACGCAGTATTTT
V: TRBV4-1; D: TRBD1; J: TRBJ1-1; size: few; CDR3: CASSQITGASEAFF; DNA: TGCGCCAGCAGCCAAATTACAGGGGCCTCTGAAGCTTTCTTT
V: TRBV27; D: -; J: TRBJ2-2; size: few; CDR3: CASSLLPGTGELFF; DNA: TGTGCCAGCAGTTTATTACCCGGGACCGGGGAGCTGTTTTTT
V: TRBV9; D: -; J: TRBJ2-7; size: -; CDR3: CASSPLAGTAPYEQYF; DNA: TGTGCCAGCAGCCCCCTGGCGGGGACAGCGCCCTACGAGCAGTACTTC
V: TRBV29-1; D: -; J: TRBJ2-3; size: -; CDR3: CSVATGVDAQYF; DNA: TGCAGCGTTGCCACTGGGGTAGATGCGCAGTATTTT
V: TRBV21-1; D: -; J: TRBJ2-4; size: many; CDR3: CASSAEDLAKNIQYF; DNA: TGTGCCAGCAGCGCAGAAGACCTAGCCAAAAACATTCAGTACTTC
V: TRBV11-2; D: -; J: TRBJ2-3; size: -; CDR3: CASSLSFQRVTDTQYF; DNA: TGTGCCAGCAGCTTATCCTTCCAGAGAGTCACAGATACGCAGTATTTT
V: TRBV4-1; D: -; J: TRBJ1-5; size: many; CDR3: CASSPRTSNQPQHF; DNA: TGCGCCAGCAGCCCGCGAACGAGCAATCAGCCCCAGCATTTT
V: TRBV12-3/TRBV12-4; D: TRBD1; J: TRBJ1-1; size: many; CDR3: CASSTSDRANTEAFF; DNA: TGTGCCAGCAGTACCTCGGACAGGGCGAACACTGAAGCTTTCTTT
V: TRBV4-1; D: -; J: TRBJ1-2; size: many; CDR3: CASSQGQATNYGYTF; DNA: TGCGCCAGCAGCCAAGGACAGGCCACTAACTATGGCTACACCTTC
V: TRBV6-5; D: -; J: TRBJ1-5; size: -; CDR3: CASGPLGGHQPQHF; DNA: TGTGCCAGCGGTCCCCTTGGGGGGCATCAGCCCCAGCATTTT
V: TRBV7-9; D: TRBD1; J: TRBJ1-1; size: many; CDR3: CASSQGATEAFF; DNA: TGTGCCAGCAGCCAGGGGGCCACTGAAGCTTTCTTT
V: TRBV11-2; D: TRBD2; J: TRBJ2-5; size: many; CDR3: CASQQPSGQETQYF; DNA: TGTGCCAGCCAGCAGCCTAGCGGACAAGAGACCCAGTACTTC
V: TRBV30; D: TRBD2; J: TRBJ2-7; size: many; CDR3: CAWSVGLGAYEQYF; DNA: TGTGCCTGGAGTGTAGGACTAGGGGCCTACGAGCAGTACTTC
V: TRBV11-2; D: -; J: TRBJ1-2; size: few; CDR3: CASSLGDLNPEPYGYTF; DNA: TGTGCCAGCAGCTTAGGGGATTTAAACCCCGAGCCCTATGGCTACACCTTC
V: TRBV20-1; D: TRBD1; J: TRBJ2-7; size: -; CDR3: CSARDNDLGQASKSYEQYF; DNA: TGCAGTGCTAGAGATAATGATTTGGGACAGGCCTCGAAGTCCTACGAGCAGTACTTC
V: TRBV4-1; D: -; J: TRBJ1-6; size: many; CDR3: CASSQDAGIGYSPLHF; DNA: TGCGCCAGCAGCCAAGATGCCGGGATAGGGTATTCACCCCTCCACTTT
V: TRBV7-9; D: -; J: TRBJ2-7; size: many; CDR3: CASSSERRQVYEQYF; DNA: TGTGCCAGCAGCTCCGAACGTAGACAGGTCTACGAGCAGTACTTC
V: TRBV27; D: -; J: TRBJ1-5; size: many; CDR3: CASSLSYAKPQHF; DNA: TGTGCCAGCAGTTTAAGTTACGCGAAGCCCCAGCATTTT
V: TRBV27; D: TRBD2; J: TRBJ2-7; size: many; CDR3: CASSTKTSGRAREQYF; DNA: TGTGCCAGCAGTACAAAAACTAGCGGGAGGGCCCGCGAGCAGTACTTC
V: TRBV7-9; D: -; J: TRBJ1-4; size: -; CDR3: CASRHAPTGNNEKLFF; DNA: TGTGCCAGCAGGCATGCACCAACAGGAAACAATGAAAAACTGTTTTTT
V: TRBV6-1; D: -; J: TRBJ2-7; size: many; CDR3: CASSEGTGSLYEQYF; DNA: TGTGCCAGCAGTGAAGGAACAGGGTCCCTCTACGAGCAGTACTTC
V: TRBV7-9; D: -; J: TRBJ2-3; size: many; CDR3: CASSSSGTFTDTQYF; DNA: TGTGCCAGCAGCTCATCCGGCACATTCACAGATACGCAGTATTTT